This T cell receptor beta chain was retrieved from a study of blood T cell repertoires in COVID-19. Study overall: Spain, Italy and the United States supplied samples that represented acute and convalescent COVID-19. Nucleic acid was either cDNA or gDNA, and it came from T cells, B-cell-depleted T cells, or PBMCs.

This CDR3 is built from 15 residues. Trimming at V came to 3 bases and at J to 3 bases, leaving 5 bases not matched to a gene. CDR1 is LNHDA and CDR2 is SQIVND in the germline V gene (reference sequence). Original processing notes: Amplification of reference gene primers provided the estimated nucleated cell counts. Profiled with immunoSEQ multiplex PCR; TCRdb holds only in-frame clones, not every one. V and J calls and clone size are those listed in that table; D and trimming were worked out from the DNA. The repertoire includes roughly 67,000 clones, approximately 93% of them detected once, and less than 3.5% sits in the top ten.

The chain links TRBV19 to TRBJ2-3; TRBD2 agrees at 8 bases. The TCR was taken from a man between 65 and 85 years old with active COVID-19. The sequencing sample was made of peripheral blood. CDR3 in amino acids: CASSIPGGPTDTQYF. CDR3 coding DNA: TGTGCCAGTAGTATTCCGGGGGGGCCTACAGATACGCAGTATTTT.